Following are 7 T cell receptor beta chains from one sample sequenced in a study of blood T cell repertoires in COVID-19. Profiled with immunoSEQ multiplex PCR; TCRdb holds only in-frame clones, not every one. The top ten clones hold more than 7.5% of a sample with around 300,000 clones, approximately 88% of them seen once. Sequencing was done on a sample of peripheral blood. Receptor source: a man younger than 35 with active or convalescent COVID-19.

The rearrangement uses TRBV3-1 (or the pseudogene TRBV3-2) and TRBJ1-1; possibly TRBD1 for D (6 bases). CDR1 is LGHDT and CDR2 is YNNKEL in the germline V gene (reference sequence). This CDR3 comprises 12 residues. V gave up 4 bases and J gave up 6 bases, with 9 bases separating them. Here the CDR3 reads CASSRQGSEAFF. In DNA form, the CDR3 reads TGTGCCAGCAGCCGCCAGGGGTCTGAAGCTTTCTTT.

The CDR3 here is CASQWLGGPAQANYGYTF. The CDR3 coding sequence is TGTGCCAGCCAGTGGTTGGGGGGGCCTGCGCAAGCTAACTATGGCTACACCTTC. The rearrangement uses TRBV19 and TRBJ1-2, with a tentative D call TRBD1 (6 bases). This CDR3 region has 18 residues. V shed 9 bases and J shed 0 bases, with 26 bases lying between them. In germline, CDR1 is LNHDA, CDR2 SQIVND (reference sequence).

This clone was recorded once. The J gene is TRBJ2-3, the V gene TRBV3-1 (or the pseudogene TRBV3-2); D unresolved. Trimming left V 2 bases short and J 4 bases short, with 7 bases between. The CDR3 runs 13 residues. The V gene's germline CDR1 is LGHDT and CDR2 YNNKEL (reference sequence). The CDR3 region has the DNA TGTGCCAGCAGCCAAATCCGCGCAGATACGCAGTATTTT. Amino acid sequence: CASSQIRADTQYF.

The CDR3 DNA reads as TGTGCTAGTGGTTTGGTAGGGACAGGGACCTACCTAAGCGGCTACGAGCAGTACTTC. Translation: CASGLVGTGTYLSGYEQYF. The V gene is TRBV12-5, the J gene TRBJ2-7; 9 nucleotides line up with TRBD1. V shed 0 bases, J shed 3 bases, and the junction held 15 bases outside the gene matches. CDR3 length equals 19 residues. The V gene's germline CDR1 is LGHNT and CDR2 FRNRAP. Looking up the rest from reference TRBV12-5 and TRBJ2-7 gives the full variable domain: DARVTQTPRHKVTEMGQEVTMRCQPILGHNTVFWYRQTMMQGLELLAYFRNRAPLDDSGMPKDRFSAEMPDATLATLKIQPSEPRDSAVYFCASGLVGTGTYLSGYEQYFGPGTRLTVT.

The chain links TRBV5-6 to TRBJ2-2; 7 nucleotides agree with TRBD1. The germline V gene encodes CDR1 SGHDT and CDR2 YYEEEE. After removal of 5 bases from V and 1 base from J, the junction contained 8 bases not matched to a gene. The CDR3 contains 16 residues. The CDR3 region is CASRPAGTENTGELFF. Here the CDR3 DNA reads TGTGCCAGCAGGCCAGCCGGGACAGAGAACACCGGGGAGCTGTTTTTT.

This CDR3 is CASSLGTGVLKQYF. The DNA of the CDR3 is TGTGCCAGCAGCTTAGGGACAGGGGTACTAAAGCAGTACTTC. The rearrangement joins TRBV13 to TRBJ2-7, with 8 bases matching TRBD1. The length of the CDR3 is 14 residues. Germline CDR1 is PRHDT and CDR2 is FYEKMQ (reference sequence). The junction had 6 bases not matched to a gene; V was cut back by 0 bases and J by 8 bases.

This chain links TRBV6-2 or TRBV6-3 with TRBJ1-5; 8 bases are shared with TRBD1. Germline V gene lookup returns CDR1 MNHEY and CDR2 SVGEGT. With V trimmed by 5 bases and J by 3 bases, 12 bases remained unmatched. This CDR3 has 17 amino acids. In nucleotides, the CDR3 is TGTGCCAGCAGTCACATTCCAGGACAGGGCGACAATCAGCCCCAGCATTTT. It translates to CASSHIPGQGDNQPQHF.